Below are 29 T cell receptor beta chains sequenced from a single sample in a study of post-analysis software for immune sequencing data. These receptors have no identified antigens. Study conclusions and caveats: About 5 TRBV segments, including TRBV5-6, TRBV5-1 and TRBV20-1, were more frequent in patients than controls.

Researchers reported that TCR beta cDNA libraries carried unique molecular identifiers. TCRdb re-called the PCR reads with MiXCR, one entry per CDR3 protein. The sample shows approximately 690,000 distinct CDR3 sequences, approximately 60% of them seen only once. Sequenced material: blood. The receptors here all came from a girl aged 2 to 10 with multiple sclerosis.

The chain uses TRBV5-1 and TRBJ2-5; the match to TRBD2 covers 7 bases. V lost 7 bases and J lost 3; bases outside the gene matches: 6. This CDR3 has 13 residues. The germline CDR1 and CDR2 sequences are SGHRS and YFSETQ. The CDR3: CASSHGGEETQYF. As DNA, the CDR3 is TGCGCCAGCTCCCATGGGGGGGAAGAGACCCAGTACTTC. The entire variable domain, with the rest obtained from reference TRBV5-1 and TRBJ2-5, is as follows: KAGVTQTPRYLIKTRGQQVTLSCSPISGHRSVSWYQQTPGQGLQFLFEYFSETQRNKGNFPGRFSGRQFSNSRSEMNVSTLELGDSALYLCASSHGGEETQYFGPGTRLLVL.

This clonotype was observed a handful of times. The V and J genes are TRBV20-1 and TRBJ1-2, with 8 bases aligning to TRBD1. J was trimmed by 5 bases and V by 2 bases; bases with no gene match: 19. Per the germline V gene, CDR1 is DFQATT and CDR2 is SNEGSKA (reference sequence). The CDR3 loop spans 18 amino acids. CDR3 sequence: CSARRNPGQAPVGYGYTF. The CDR3 DNA follows: TGCAGTGCTAGAAGGAATCCGGGACAGGCCCCCGTCGGGTATGGCTACACCTTC.

The chain recombines TRBV20-1 with TRBJ2-4; 8 bases match TRBD2. Germline V gene lookup returns CDR1 DFQATT and CDR2 SNEGSKA (reference sequence). The CDR3 extends over 15 amino acids. With 2 bases clipped from V and 2 bases from J, the junction kept 5 bases outside the gene matches. CDR3 in DNA: TGCAGTGCTAGAAACCAGCGGGAGTCCAAAAACATTCAGTACTTC. Amino acid sequence: CSARNQRESKNIQYF.

The chain recombines TRBV29-1 with TRBJ1-3; D remains unclear. The CDR3 runs 13 residues. CDR1 and CDR2 (germline): SQVTM, ANQGSEA. Trimming pared 5 bases from V and 0 bases from J, leaving 8 bases between. CDR3 residues: CSVPDPSGNTIYF. The CDR3 nucleotides read TGCAGCGTTCCGGACCCCTCTGGAAACACCATATATTTT.

This clonotype appeared a few times. The gene calls are TRBV7-9 and TRBJ2-1; 7 positions match TRBD1. Germline CDR1 SEHNR, CDR2 FQNEAQ (reference sequence). The length of the CDR3 is 14 residues. The V and J ends lost 5 bases and 2 bases, in that order; junction bases with no gene match: 3. CDR3 sequence (DNA): TGTGCCAGCAGCCATGGGACAGCCTACAATGAGCAGTTCTTC. This gives the protein CASSHGTAYNEQFF. The full variable domain, rest sourced from reference TRBV7-9 and TRBJ2-1, is DTGVSQNPRHKITKRGQNVTFRCDPISEHNRLYWYRQTLGQGPEFLTYFQNEAQLEKSRLLSDRFSAERPKGSFSTLEIQRTEQGDSAMYLCASSHGTAYNEQFFGPGTRLTVL.

This clonotype was detected only once. The chain is built from TRBV6-4 and TRBJ2-1; 11 bases line up with TRBD2. CDR3 length equals 16 residues. Germline CDR1 and CDR2: MRHNA and SNTAGT. J gave up 4 bases and V 2 bases, and 4 bases lay outside the gene matches. In nucleotides, the CDR3 is TGTGCCAGCAGTGACATGACTAGCGGGGAATACAATGAGCAGTTCTTC. Translating it yields CASSDMTSGEYNEQFF.

The chain uses TRBV6-1 and TRBJ2-7; 9 bases agree with TRBD2. The CDR3 length is 17 residues. The V gene's germline CDR1 is MNHNS and CDR2 SASEGT. Trimming at V came to 3 bases and at J to 2 bases, leaving 11 bases not matched to a gene. CDR3 amino acids: CASSDLAGLRPPYEQYF. CDR3 in DNA: TGTGCCAGCAGTGACCTAGCGGGACTACGTCCACCCTACGAGCAGTACTTC.

The gene calls are TRBV4-2 and TRBJ1-5, with no clear D. Germline V gene data show CDR1 as LGHNA and CDR2 as YNFKEQ. Trimming took 0 bases from V and 6 from J, leaving 6 bases between them. The CDR3 is 13 residues long. This CDR3 reads CASSQEAAQPQHF. In DNA, the CDR3 is TGTGCCAGCAGCCAAGAGGCGGCTCAGCCCCAGCATTTT.

This chain links TRBV7-2 with TRBJ2-1; D is unclear. This CDR3 is built from 13 residues. Trimming stripped 3 bases from V and 7 bases from J, with 10 bases between. The germline V gene encodes CDR1 SGHTA and CDR2 FQGNSA. The CDR3 bases are TGTGCCAGCAGCTTGATTAGGCGGAATGAGCAGTTCTTC. This translates into CASSLIRRNEQFF.

J is TRBJ2-4 and V is TRBV7-3; no firm D call. The length of the CDR3 is 14 residues. Trimming took off 5 bases at V and 3 bases at J, with 11 bases between the two ends. Germline V lookup: CDR1 SGHTA, CDR2 FQGTGA. CDR3 coding DNA: TGTGCCAGCAGCCCAGAGTCGGGCAAAAACATTCAGTACTTC. This sequence encodes CASSPESGKNIQYF.

The CDR3 DNA reads as TGTGCCAGCAGCCAATGGACAGATAACTATGGCTACACCTTC. Translating it yields CASSQWTDNYGYTF. The rearrangement uses TRBV3-1 and TRBJ1-2; D perhaps matches TRBD1 (6 bases). The germline CDR1 and CDR2 sequences are LGHDT and YNNKEL (reference sequence). The CDR3 contains 14 residues. V lost 2 bases and J lost 1, with 8 bases in between.

This rearrangement joins TRBV29-1 to TRBJ2-3; no clear D. The CDR3 extends over 11 amino acids. V gave up 7 bases and J gave up 2 bases, with 7 bases separating them. Germline CDR1 SQVTM, CDR2 ANQGSEA. This chain's CDR3 is CSAQPTDTQYF. The CDR3 DNA is TGCAGCGCCCAGCCCACAGATACGCAGTATTTT.

J is TRBJ1-1 and V is TRBV10-3; 8 nucleotides align to TRBD1. The CDR3 spans 12 residues. Per the germline V gene, CDR1 is ENHRY and CDR2 is SYGVKD. V was pared by 6 bases and J by 8 bases, with 5 bases of the junction left unmatched. The CDR3 region is CAIRNRGGEAFF. CDR3 bases: TGTGCCATCAGGAACAGGGGGGGGGAAGCTTTCTTT.

V is TRBV29-1 and J is TRBJ1-2; unclear D gene. The V end lost 7 bases, the J end lost 4 bases, and 22 bases lay between the germline ends. CDR3 length equals 15 residues. Germline CDR1 is SQVTM and CDR2 is ANQGSEA. CDR3 in amino acids: CSAPLWEAEGYGYTF. In nucleotides, the CDR3 is TGCAGCGCTCCCCTCTGGGAGGCCGAGGGCTATGGCTACACCTTC.

The sample holds one count of this clonotype. The rearrangement joins TRBV20-1 to TRBJ2-3; TRBD2 aligns across 9 bases. V shed 3 bases and J 2 bases; nucleotides not matched to a gene: 9. The CDR3 loop spans 16 amino acids. CDR1 DFQATT and CDR2 SNEGSKA come from the germline V gene (reference sequence). This CDR3 is CSASLAGNIFTDTQYF. For the CDR3, the DNA is TGCAGTGCTAGCCTAGCGGGAAACATCTTCACAGATACGCAGTATTTT.

The sample holds a few counts of this clonotype. The chain is built from TRBV10-3 and TRBJ2-3; a possible D gene is TRBD1 (5 bases). Germline assignment: CDR1 ENHRY and CDR2 SYGVKD. The CDR3 covers 13 residues. The ends were cut back, 7 bases at V and 0 bases at J, with 8 bases in the middle. CDR3 DNA sequence: TGTGCCATCACTGGGGCTAGCACAGATACGCAGTATTTT. It yields the protein CAITGASTDTQYF.

This clonotype has only a few counts. J is TRBJ1-1 and V is TRBV7-9; weak D call: TRBD1 (6 bases). The CDR3 extends over 13 amino acids. The V gene lost 3 bases and the J gene lost 4 bases, with 9 bases spanning the gap. CDR1 and CDR2 from the germline V gene are SEHNR and FQNEAQ (reference sequence). The CDR3 region is CASSLSGATEAFF. The CDR3 DNA reads TGTGCCAGCAGCTTGTCGGGGGCCACTGAAGCTTTCTTT.

V usage is TRBV5-1 and J usage is TRBJ2-5; D is undetermined. This CDR3 has 15 residues. Germline CDR1 and CDR2: SGHRS and YFSETQ. V dropped 0 bases and J dropped 4 bases, with 13 bases sitting between them. The CDR3 DNA reads TGCGCCAGCAGCTTGGCCGTCCAAGCGAGAGAGACCCAGTACTTC. Its translation: CASSLAVQARETQYF.

The J gene is TRBJ1-5, the V gene TRBV5-1, with D unresolved. The CDR3 has 14 amino acids. CDR1 SGHRS and CDR2 YFSETQ come from the germline V gene. Trimming took 0 bases from V and 3 from J, leaving 7 bases between them. The DNA for the CDR3 is TGCGCCAGCAGCTTGGACAGCTACAATCAGCCCCAGCATTTT. As protein: CASSLDSYNQPQHF.

V usage is TRBV20-1 and J usage is TRBJ2-7, with 9 bases identical to TRBD2. The closer fit of TRBJ2-5 to the DNA end suggests the J call may be wrong. The CDR3 extends over 17 amino acids. Germline V gene sequence: CDR1 DFQATT, CDR2 SNEGSKA (reference sequence). The DNA for the CDR3 is TGCAGTGCTAGAGATGTTATGGCGGGGGGGATTAGGGAGACCCAGTACTTC. It encodes CSARDVMAGGIRETQYF.

The chain employs TRBV7-2 and TRBJ2-1; a weak D match, TRBD1 (5 bases). The CDR3 contains 15 residues. V was cut by 2 bases and J by 7 bases, with 15 bases left in between. From germline, CDR1 is SGHTA and CDR2 FQGNSA. As DNA, the CDR3 is TGTGCCAGCAGCTTAAGCAGGGCAGGGCTGAATGAGCAGTTCTTC. Encoded protein: CASSLSRAGLNEQFF.

This clonotype has more than one count but fewer than ten. V usage is TRBV7-9 and J usage is TRBJ1-2; possibly TRBD1 for D (6 bases). CDR1 is SEHNR, CDR2 FQNEAQ, per germline (reference sequence). The germline V and J ends were trimmed by 0 bases and 5 bases, with 7 bases remaining between them. The CDR3 extends over 13 amino acids. DNA for the CDR3: TGTGCCAGCAGCTTAGCGACAGGTTATGGCTACACCTTC. As protein: CASSLATGYGYTF.

The rearrangement joins TRBV29-1 to TRBJ2-5, with 7 bases lining up with TRBD2. The CDR3 is 15 amino acids. Germline V gives CDR1 SQVTM, CDR2 ANQGSEA. Germline trimming cut 2 bases from V and 5 bases from J; bases unmatched to any gene: 11. The CDR3 is CSVEKLGGSVETQYF. The CDR3 nucleotides are TGCAGCGTTGAAAAATTAGGCGGGAGTGTGGAGACCCAGTACTTC.

Comments on this clonotype: At one of its ends the junction is not consistent with the germline gene, which may arise from a read error. The rearrangement joins TRBV29-1 to TRBJ2-1; D remains ambiguous. CDR1 and CDR2 (germline): SQVTM, ANQGSEA. The CDR3 has 12 amino acids. This chain's CDR3 is CSVEPGYNERFF. CDR3 bases: TGCAGCGTTGAACCAGGTTACAATGAGCGGTTCTTC.

The chain uses TRBV6-1 and TRBJ2-1, with TRBD1 as a possible D gene (5 bases). The V gene's germline CDR1 is MNHNS and CDR2 SASEGT. The CDR3 runs to 14 residues. Trimming took off 5 bases at V and 9 bases at J, with 17 bases between the two ends. CDR3 in amino acids: CASSWRRAGPEQFF. CDR3 nucleotide sequence: TGTGCCAGCAGTTGGCGCAGGGCCGGGCCTGAGCAGTTCTTC.

The chain is built from TRBV6-5 and TRBJ2-1, with 8 positions matching TRBD1. The CDR3 has 15 residues. Germline V lookup: CDR1 MNHEY, CDR2 SVGAGI. V shed 5 bases, J shed 6 bases, and the junction held 9 bases outside the gene matches. The CDR3 DNA follows: TGTGCCAGCAGTCGCCGAAGACAGGGGTTCAATGAGCAGTTCTTC. Its protein is CASSRRRQGFNEQFF.

This rearrangement joins TRBV11-2 to TRBJ2-3; 10 bases align to TRBD2. From germline, CDR1 is SGHAT and CDR2 FQNNGV. With V trimmed by 4 bases and J by 2 bases, 15 bases remained unmatched. The length of the CDR3 is 19 residues. CDR3 nucleotides: TGTGCCAGCAGCTCGGAGCGGGAGGGAGTTTATAGTATCACAGATACGCAGTATTTT. Protein product: CASSSEREGVYSITDTQYF.

This clonotype appeared a single time. The V and J genes are TRBV20-1 and TRBJ2-1; possibly TRBD1 for D (6 bases). Matching the DNA end better, TRBJ2-7 makes the J call doubtful. The CDR3 has 14 residues. Germline CDR1 and CDR2: DFQATT and SNEGSKA (reference sequence). CDR3 sequence reads: CSASSGTLYNEQYF. The CDR3 coding sequence is TGCAGTGCCTCATCCGGGACACTTTACAATGAGCAGTACTTC.

J is TRBJ1-1 and V is TRBV11-2; 7 nucleotides line up with TRBD1. CDR1 is SGHAT, CDR2 FQNNGV, per germline. The CDR3 sequence is 16 residues long. Trimming took 5 bases from V and 1 from J; bases not matched to a gene: 10. CDR3 nucleotides: TGTGCCAGCAGCGCTCGTCTACAGGGGCAGAACACTGAAGCTTTCTTT. Protein: CASSARLQGQNTEAFF. Using reference TRBV11-2 and TRBJ1-1 for the parts outside the CDR3, the full variable domain is EAGVAQSPRYKIIEKRQSVAFWCNPISGHATLYWYQQILGQGPKLLIQFQNNGVVDDSQLPKDRFSAERLKGVDSTLKIQPAKLEDSAVYLCASSARLQGQNTEAFFGQGTRLTVV.